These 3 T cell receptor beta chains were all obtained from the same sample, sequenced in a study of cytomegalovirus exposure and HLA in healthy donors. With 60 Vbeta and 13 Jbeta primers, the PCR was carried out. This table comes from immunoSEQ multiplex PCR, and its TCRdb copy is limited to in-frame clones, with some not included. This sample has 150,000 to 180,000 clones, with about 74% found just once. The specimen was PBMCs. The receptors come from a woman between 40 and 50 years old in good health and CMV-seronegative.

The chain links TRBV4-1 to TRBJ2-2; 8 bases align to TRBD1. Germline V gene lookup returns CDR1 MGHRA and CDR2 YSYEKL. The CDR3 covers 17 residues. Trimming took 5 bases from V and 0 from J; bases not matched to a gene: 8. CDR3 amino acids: CASSWMGQVANTGELFF. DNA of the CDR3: TGCGCCAGCAGCTGGATGGGACAGGTCGCGAACACCGGGGAGCTGTTTTTT.

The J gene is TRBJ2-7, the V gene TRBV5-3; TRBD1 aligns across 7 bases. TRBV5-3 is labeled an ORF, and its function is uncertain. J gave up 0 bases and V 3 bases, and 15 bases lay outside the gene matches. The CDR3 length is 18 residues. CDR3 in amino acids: CARSWGNDRASHSYEQYF. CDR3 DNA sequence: TGTGCCAGAAGCTGGGGAAACGACAGGGCTAGTCACTCCTACGAGCAGTACTTC.

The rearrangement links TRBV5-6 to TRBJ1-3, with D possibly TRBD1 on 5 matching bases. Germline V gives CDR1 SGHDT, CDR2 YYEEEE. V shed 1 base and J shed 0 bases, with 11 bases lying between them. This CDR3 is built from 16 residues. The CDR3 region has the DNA TGTGCCAGCAGCTTGACAGGCCCCTTCTCTGGAAACACCATATATTTT. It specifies CASSLTGPFSGNTIYF.